Listed below are T cell receptor beta chains from one sample, sequenced in a study of CD8 T cells in ankylosing spondylitis. TCRdb reanalysed the 5' RACE reads using MiXCR and keeps one entry per CDR3 protein. In the table there are around 480,000 distinct CDR3 sequences, approximately 17% of which are singletons. Sequenced material: blood, either unsorted or a sorted T cell fraction (not recorded which). The receptors derive from a male donor with ankylosing spondylitis. Each CDR3 is given with its conserved first and last residue. The order of the fields is V gene, J gene, clone size, D gene, CDR3 protein, CDR3 DNA. D genes are given only for firm matches. Size tells how often a clone was seen (once, few, many) or the class of an expanded clone, and some rows leave it out.

>TRBV5-1|TRBJ1-2|many|TRBD1
CASSPTQDRGYGYTF
TGCGCCAGCAGCCCCACCCAGGACAGGGGGTATGGCTACACCTTC
>TRBV5-1|TRBJ1-1|.|.
CASSLPDSEAFF
TGCGCCAGCAGCTTGCCAGATTCTGAAGCTTTCTTT
>TRBV7-9|TRBJ2-3|.|.
CASSSTRKERDTQYF
TGTGCCAGCAGCTCGACTAGAAAGGAGAGAGATACGCAGTATTTT
>TRBV27|TRBJ2-7|.|.
CASSFQSGTSSEQYF
TGTGCCAGCAGTTTTCAATCCGGGACTTCTAGCGAGCAGTACTTC
>TRBV3-1|TRBJ1-6|few|.
CASSQISHNSPLHF
TGTGCCAGCAGCCAAATCTCCCATAATTCACCCCTCCACTTT
>TRBV9|TRBJ1-6|.|.
CASTQEGSPLHF
TGTGCCAGCACCCAAGAGGGCTCACCCCTCCACTTT
>TRBV5-1|TRBJ2-7|.|TRBD2
CASSFEGRGVYEQYF
TGCGCCAGCAGCTTCGAGGGTCGGGGGGTCTACGAGCAGTACTTC
>TRBV5-1|TRBJ2-7|few|.
CASSPITGSYEQYF
TGCGCCAGCAGCCCGATTACAGGGTCCTACGAGCAGTACTTC
>TRBV7-2|TRBJ1-1|.|TRBD1
CASSSSLQGLEAFF
TGTGCCAGCAGCTCTTCCTTACAGGGGCTCGAAGCTTTCTTT
>TRBV20-1|TRBJ1-6|.|.
CSAFGKTRSPLHF
TGCAGTGCTTTCGGTAAAACTCGGTCACCCCTCCACTTT
>TRBV11-2|TRBJ2-5|few|TRBD2
CASSLSGRRDETQYF
TGTGCCAGCAGCTTAAGCGGGAGGAGGGATGAGACCCAGTACTTC
>TRBV11-2|TRBJ2-1|.|.
CASSRPPGYNEQFF
TGTGCCAGCAGCCGGCCTCCAGGGTACAATGAGCAGTTCTTC